The 14 T cell receptor beta chains below were found in one sample sequenced in a study of T cell responses to AZD1222 COVID-19 vaccine (dated by TCRdb to the early 2020s). This sample's time point label indicates: about 28 days (+/-7) after the second vaccine dose. Library prep was done by the immunoSEQ multiplex PCR assay. The source is immuneACCESS, and TCRdb retained only in-frame sequences with V and J called. Part of the clones is not carried over; for the studies checked, unresolved V genes explain less than half of this, and the remainder is unexplained. The sample table holds about 130,000 clones, of which roughly 89% were seen once. The ten largest make up roughly 1% of the sample. Material: peripheral blood, obtained 28 days after the second AZD1222 dose. The origin of the receptors is an adult who received the AZD1222 COVID-19 vaccine.

The chain links TRBV9 to TRBJ2-7; D may correspond to TRBD1 or TRBD2 (5 bases each). The CDR3 has 14 amino acids. CDR1 SGDLS and CDR2 YYNGEE come from the germline V gene. V shed 9 bases and J shed 2 bases, with 18 bases lying between them. The DNA of the CDR3 is TGTGCCAACGATTCGGGACGCCTAACCTACGAGCAGTACTTC. This sequence encodes CANDSGRLTYEQYF.

This clone was recorded only once. The chain recombines TRBV11-3 with TRBJ2-1, with 8 nucleotides matching TRBD2. The CDR3 totals 15 residues. Looked up from germline, CDR1 is SGHNT and CDR2 is YENEEA. Losses at the gene ends were 1 base for V and 3 bases for J; bases not matched to a gene: 2. CDR3 region: CASSLATSGYNEQFF. For the CDR3, the DNA is TGTGCCAGCAGCTTAGCAACTAGCGGCTACAATGAGCAGTTCTTC.

The J gene is TRBJ2-5, the V gene TRBV7-2; D perhaps matches TRBD1 (5 bases). Germline V gene data show CDR1 as SGHTA and CDR2 as FQGNSA. This CDR3 is 17 amino acids long. The germline V and J ends were trimmed by 5 bases and 0 bases, with 19 bases remaining between them. CDR3 region: CASSLPNQGRYQETQYF. The CDR3 DNA reads TGTGCCAGCAGCCTGCCCAACCAGGGCCGGTACCAAGAGACCCAGTACTTC.

V and J are TRBV4-3 and TRBJ2-7, with 10 positions matching TRBD1. This CDR3 is built from 15 residues. In germline, CDR1 is LGHNA, CDR2 YSLEER. Trimming cost V 4 bases and J 7 bases; bases outside gene matches: 10. CDR3: CASSLVRQGAGEQYF. CDR3 bases: TGCGCCAGCAGCCTAGTGAGACAGGGGGCGGGAGAGCAGTACTTC.

CDR3 in DNA: TGCGCCAGCGGACGGGACGGCCAGGTCACTGAAGCTTTCTTT. Translated: CASGRDGQVTEAFF. J is TRBJ1-1 and V is TRBV4-3; a possible D gene is TRBD1 (5 bases). The CDR3 spans 14 residues. V lost 8 bases and J lost 4, with 17 bases in between. Germline CDR1 LGHNA, CDR2 YSLEER.

This clone was observed a single time. The genes are TRBV15 and TRBJ1-2, with D unresolved. Germline values: CDR1 LNHNV, CDR2 YYDKDF (reference sequence). This CDR3 has 14 amino acids. The ends were cut back, 1 base at V and 8 bases at J, with 14 bases in the middle. CDR3 sequence: CATSRGAVDGGYTF. CDR3 DNA sequence: TGTGCCACCAGCAGAGGGGCTGTTGACGGCGGCTACACCTTC.

V usage is TRBV7-2 and J usage is TRBJ2-3; 13 bases line up with TRBD2. The CDR3 contains 17 residues. Germline CDR1 is SGHTA and CDR2 is FQGNSA. Losses at the gene ends were 4 bases for V and 9 bases for J; bases not matched to a gene: 13. In DNA form, the CDR3 reads TGTGCCAGCAGCTCGTACCAGACTAGCGGGGGGTTGGGGACGCAGTATTTT. Amino acids: CASSSYQTSGGLGTQYF.

This CDR3 reads CASIREYEAFF. The CDR3 nucleotides read TGTGCCAGCATCAGGGAATATGAAGCTTTCTTT. The chain is built from TRBV6-5 and TRBJ1-1; D might be TRBD1 (5 bases). CDR3 length: 11 residues. The germline V gene has CDR1 MNHEY and CDR2 SVGAGI. With 7 bases removed from V and 7 bases from J, the gap between germline ends came to 10 bases.

J is TRBJ2-2 and V is TRBV27, with a possible D match to TRBD2 (7 bases). V was shortened by 0 bases and J by 7 bases, with 12 bases between the two germline ends. Germline V lookup: CDR1 MNHEY, CDR2 SMNVEV (reference sequence). The CDR3 is 15 residues long. The CDR3 DNA follows: TGTGCCAGCAGTTTATCGTGGCGGGGGCACGGGGAGCTGTTTTTT. This gives the protein CASSLSWRGHGELFF.

The V and J genes are TRBV5-3 and TRBJ2-7, with no clear D. TRBV5-3 is known as an ORF, though its function is uncertain. V lost 4 bases, J lost 4 bases, and 18 bases lay in between. There are 15 residues in the CDR3. The CDR3 bases are TGTGCCAGAAGCCCGGGCCCTCAGAAGGCTTACGAGCAGTACTTC. Its protein is CARSPGPQKAYEQYF.

The V and J genes are TRBV11-2 and TRBJ2-2; D perhaps matches TRBD2 (5 bases). The CDR3 runs to 14 residues. CDR1 and CDR2 (germline): SGHAT, FQNNGV. V was clipped by 3 bases and J by 5 bases, with 10 bases between them. CDR3 DNA: TGTGCCAGCAGCTTGCGGGTACAGACCGGGGAGCTGTTTTTT. This codes for CASSLRVQTGELFF.

The chain combines TRBV30 with TRBJ1-6, with D maybe TRBD1 (6 bases). V lost 6 bases to trimming and J lost 8 bases, with 14 bases between them. Looked up from germline, CDR1 is GTSNPN and CDR2 is SVGIG (reference sequence). This CDR3 region has 13 residues. CDR3 DNA: TGTGCCTGCCCTGGACAGAAAGATTCACCCCTCCACTTT. It specifies CACPGQKDSPLHF.

The CDR3 protein is CASSHLGGQETQYF. CDR3 coding DNA: TGTGCCAGCAGCCACCTTGGGGGGCAAGAGACCCAGTACTTC. V usage is TRBV3-1 (or the pseudogene TRBV3-2) and J usage is TRBJ2-5; weak D call: TRBD2 (6 bases). V was shortened by 3 bases and J by 2 bases, with 10 bases between the two germline ends. Germline V gene lookup returns CDR1 LGHDT and CDR2 YNNKEL (reference sequence). The CDR3 totals 14 residues.

This sequence joins TRBV7-3 and TRBJ2-5; TRBD2 might be the D (5 bases). Trimming removed 5 bases at V and 7 bases at J, with 11 bases between. Germline CDR1 and CDR2: SGHTA and FQGTGA. This CDR3 spans 12 amino acids. The chain's CDR3 is CASSPDRGTQYF. CDR3 nucleotides: TGTGCCAGCAGCCCCGACCGGGGGACCCAGTACTTC.